This is a list of T cell receptor beta chains from one sample in a study of metastatic and nonmetastatic thyroid tumors. TCRdb re-called the PCR reads with MiXCR. This sample has about 32,000 clones, with around a fifth found just once. The sample consisted of blood. The source of these receptors is a female donor with papillary thyroid cancer or a benign thyroid nodule (not recorded which). Some clones in this sample may be carry-over from other donors' samples. Each CDR3 is given with its conserved first and last residue.

J: TRBJ2-2
V: TRBV10-1
CDR3: CASSRTGVTNTGELFF

J: TRBJ2-2
V: TRBV13
CDR3: CASSLGLVSWRSGELFF

J: TRBJ1-5
V: TRBV4-1
CDR3: CASSQGFGQPQHF

J: TRBJ2-1
V: TRBV5-1
CDR3: CASSLEPLGNEQFF

J: TRBJ2-1
V: TRBV11-2
CDR3: CASSGTGGFYNEQFF

J: TRBJ1-2
V: TRBV5-1
CDR3: CASSLEGQGHGGYTF

J: TRBJ2-5
V: TRBV5-1
CDR3: CASSFAGGGETQYF

J: TRBJ2-7
V: TRBV20-1
CDR3: CSARDGQGRYEQYF

J: TRBJ2-7
V: TRBV20-1
CDR3: CSAAHRDRGLEQYF

J: TRBJ1-1
V: TRBV19
CDR3: CASRKGVGTEAFF

J: TRBJ2-1
V: TRBV20-1
CDR3: CSASGLGQGIGEQFF

J: TRBJ2-3
V: TRBV6-6
CDR3: CASSYSLGGRESSTDTQYF

J: TRBJ2-7
V: TRBV6-5
CDR3: CASSFHHEQYF

J: TRBJ2-7
V: TRBV6-2/TRBV6-3
CDR3: CASSYPIALGGSYEQYF

J: TRBJ1-6
V: TRBV28
CDR3: CASSSPGGPSNSPLHF

J: TRBJ2-5
V: TRBV12-5
CDR3: CASGLFASLETQYF

J: TRBJ2-2
V: TRBV9
CDR3: CASSVGTPLDTGELFF

J: TRBJ2-1
V: TRBV12-3/TRBV12-4
CDR3: CASRTGQGRNEQFF

J: TRBJ2-3
V: TRBV20-1
CDR3: CSAEAGTGDTQYF

J: TRBJ1-3
V: TRBV28
CDR3: CASSLAGSGNTIYF

J: TRBJ1-2
V: TRBV18
CDR3: CASSPIPGTGRLDYGYTF

J: TRBJ1-5
V: TRBV20-1
CDR3: CSAGGTRNSNQPQHF

J: TRBJ2-7
V: TRBV28
CDR3: CASSGDRAYEQYF

J: TRBJ1-2
V: TRBV6-1
CDR3: CASRQGGQASPGGYTF

J: TRBJ2-7
V: TRBV4-1
CDR3: CASSHQLAGGYEQYF

J: TRBJ1-4
V: TRBV18
CDR3: CASSSRAGQGTEKLFF

J: TRBJ2-2
V: TRBV11-2
CDR3: CASSLGHGRSTGELFF

J: TRBJ2-6
V: TRBV24-1
CDR3: CATSALTRTITSGANVLTF